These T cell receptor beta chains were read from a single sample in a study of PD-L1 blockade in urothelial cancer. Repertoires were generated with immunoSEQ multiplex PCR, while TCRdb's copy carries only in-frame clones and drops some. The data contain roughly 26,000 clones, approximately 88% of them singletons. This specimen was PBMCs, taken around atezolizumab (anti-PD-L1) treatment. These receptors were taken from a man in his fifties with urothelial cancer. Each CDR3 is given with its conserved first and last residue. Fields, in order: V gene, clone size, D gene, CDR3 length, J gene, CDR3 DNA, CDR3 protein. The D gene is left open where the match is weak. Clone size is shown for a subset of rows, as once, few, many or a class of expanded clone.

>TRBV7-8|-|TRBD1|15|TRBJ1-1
TGTGCCAGCAGCCTCAGGGGGTCCACCTACACTGAAGCTTTCTTT
CASSLRGSTYTEAFF
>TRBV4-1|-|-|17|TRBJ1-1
TGCGCCAGCAGCCTGCCCCCCGGGTCCCACATGAACACTGAAGCTTTCTTT
CASSLPPGSHMNTEAFF
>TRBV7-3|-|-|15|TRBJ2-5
TGTGCCAGCAGCTTACCCGGGACAAACCAAGAGACCCAGTACTTC
CASSLPGTNQETQYF
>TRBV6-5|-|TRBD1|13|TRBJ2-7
TGTGCCAGCAGCGGGACAGGGATCTACGAGCAGTACTTC
CASSGTGIYEQYF
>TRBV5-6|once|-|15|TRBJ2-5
TGTGCCAGCAGCTCAGGGGAGACGGGCCAAGAGACCCAGTACTTC
CASSSGETGQETQYF
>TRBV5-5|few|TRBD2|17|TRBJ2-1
TGTGCCTCAGGGGGCATGGCTAGCGGGGGGTCCTACAATGAGCAGTTCTTC
CASGGMASGGSYNEQFF
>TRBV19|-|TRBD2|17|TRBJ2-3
TGTGCCAGTAGTATTCTCTCGGGGCGGGGGGCCACAGATACGCAGTATTTT
CASSILSGRGATDTQYF
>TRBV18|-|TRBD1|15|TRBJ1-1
TGTGCCAGCTCACCCCTCCCGGGACAGTACACTGAAGCTTTCTTT
CASSPLPGQYTEAFF
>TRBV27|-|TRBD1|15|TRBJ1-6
TGTGCCAGCAGTTTGAGGACAGGGGGGAGGTCACCCCTCCACTTT
CASSLRTGGRSPLHF
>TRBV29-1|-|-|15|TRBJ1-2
TGCAGCGTTGAAAACAGGGTTACTTACCGCTATGGCTACACCTTC
CSVENRVTYRYGYTF
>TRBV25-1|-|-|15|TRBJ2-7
TGTGCCAGCAGTGAACGGGGTTTGGGGGCGTACGAGCAGTACTTC
CASSERGLGAYEQYF
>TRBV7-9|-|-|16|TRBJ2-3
TGTGCCAGCAGCTTAGTTTGGGGGGAAAGCACAGATACGCAGTATTTT
CASSLVWGESTDTQYF
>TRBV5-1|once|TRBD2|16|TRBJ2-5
TGCGCCAGCAGCTTTGAGCGGGGGGCAATGTCAGAGACCCAGTACTTC
CASSFERGAMSETQYF
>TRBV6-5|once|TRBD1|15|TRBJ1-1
TGTGCCAGCAGGATCGGACAGGAAAGGAACACTGAAGCTTTCTTT
CASRIGQERNTEAFF
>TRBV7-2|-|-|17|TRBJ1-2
TGTGCCAGCAGCTTAGTGTTGGTAGGGGCCCCTCCCTATGGCTACACCTTC
CASSLVLVGAPPYGYTF
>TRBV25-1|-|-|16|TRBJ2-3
TGTGCCAGCAGTGAATATCGACTTTCTAGCACAGATACGCAGTATTTT
CASSEYRLSSTDTQYF
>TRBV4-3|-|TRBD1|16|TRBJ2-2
TGCGCCAGCAGCCAAAGGGGACAGGGGAACACCGGGGAGCTGTTTTTT
CASSQRGQGNTGELFF
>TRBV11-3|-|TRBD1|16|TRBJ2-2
TGTGCCAGCAGCTTTTGGACAGGGGTGGACACCGGGGAGCTGTTTTTT
CASSFWTGVDTGELFF
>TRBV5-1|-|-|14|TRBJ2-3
TGCGCCAGCAGACCGGGGGAGTACACAGATACGCAGTATTTT
CASRPGEYTDTQYF
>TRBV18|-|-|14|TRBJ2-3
TGTGCCAGCTCACCAAAGGGGTGGGCAGATACGCAGTATTTT
CASSPKGWADTQYF
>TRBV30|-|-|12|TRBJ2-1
TGTGCCTGGGACTGGGGCGGCCATGAGCAGTTCTTC
CAWDWGGHEQFF
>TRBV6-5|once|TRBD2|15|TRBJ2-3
TGTGCCAGCAGTTACGAAGCGGGAGTCTCAGATACGCAGTATTTT
CASSYEAGVSDTQYF
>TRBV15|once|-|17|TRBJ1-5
TGTGCCACCAGCAGAGATTTAGGGGGACATAGCAATCAGCCCCAGCATTTT
CATSRDLGGHSNQPQHF
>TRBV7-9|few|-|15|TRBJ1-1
TGTGCCAGCAGCGGACAAGGTGTGAGGAACACTGAAGCTTTCTTT
CASSGQGVRNTEAFF
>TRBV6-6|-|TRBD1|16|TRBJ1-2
TGTGCCAGCAGTTACATGACAGGGAATGCGGACTATGGCTACACCTTC
CASSYMTGNADYGYTF
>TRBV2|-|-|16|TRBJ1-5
TGTGCCAGCAGCGGGCAGGGTAAGGCGAAACATCAGCCCCAGCATTTT
CASSGQGKAKHQPQHF
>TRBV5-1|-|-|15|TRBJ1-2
TGCGCCAGCAGCTTGATCAGGACAGCCGGCGGTGGCTACACCTTC
CASSLIRTAGGGYTF